This T cell receptor beta chain was identified in a study of cytomegalovirus exposure and HLA in healthy donors. Regarding the study as a whole: Association of a missense DCLRE1C variant with TCR beta V- and J-gene trimming was reported in a later analysis. Later work associated roughly 15,000 TCR beta sequences with HLA alleles at 0.05 false discovery rate.

While unrecorded immune exposures were likely, the donors were nominally healthy when sampled. There was no recording of CMV serostatus for this donor. V shed 5 bases and J 1 base; nucleotides not matched to a gene: 5. Germline-derived CDR1 and CDR2 are SGHVS and FNYEAQ. CDR3 length equals 16 residues. Primers: 60 Vbeta forward and 13 Jbeta reverse. Here immunoSEQ multiplex PCR was the method, and the copy in TCRdb shows in-frame clones only, minus some. The sample gives 40,000 to 45,000 clones, around 65% of which show up once; 8.7% is in the top ten. As regards this clone: Antigen specificity is unknown.

The sample comprised PBMCs. The receptor was derived from a human donor in good health. The chain has TRBV7-6 and TRBJ1-5, with 10 bases identical to TRBD1. The CDR3 reads CASSPRTGGSNQPQHF. For the CDR3, the DNA is TGTGCCAGCAGCCCGCGGACAGGGGGGAGCAATCAGCCCCAGCATTTT.